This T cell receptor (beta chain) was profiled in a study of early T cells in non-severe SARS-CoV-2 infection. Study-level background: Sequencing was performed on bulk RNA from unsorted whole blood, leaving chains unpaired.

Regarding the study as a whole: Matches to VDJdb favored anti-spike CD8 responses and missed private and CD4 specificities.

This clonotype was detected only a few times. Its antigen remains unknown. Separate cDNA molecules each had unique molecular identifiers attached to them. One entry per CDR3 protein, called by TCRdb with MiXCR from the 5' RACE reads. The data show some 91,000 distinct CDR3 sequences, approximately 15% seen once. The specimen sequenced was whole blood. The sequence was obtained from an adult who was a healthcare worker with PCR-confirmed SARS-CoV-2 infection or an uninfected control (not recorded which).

The DNA of the CDR3 is TGCAGCGTTGAAGGGGTAGCGGGAGGGCCTGTAGATACGCAGTATTTT. Protein: CSVEGVAGGPVDTQYF. The rearrangement links TRBV29-1 to TRBJ2-3; 11 bases are shared with TRBD2. This CDR3 contains 16 residues. CDR1 and CDR2 (germline): SQVTM, ANQGSEA. The junction had 8 bases not matched to a gene; V was cut back by 1 base and J by 5 bases.